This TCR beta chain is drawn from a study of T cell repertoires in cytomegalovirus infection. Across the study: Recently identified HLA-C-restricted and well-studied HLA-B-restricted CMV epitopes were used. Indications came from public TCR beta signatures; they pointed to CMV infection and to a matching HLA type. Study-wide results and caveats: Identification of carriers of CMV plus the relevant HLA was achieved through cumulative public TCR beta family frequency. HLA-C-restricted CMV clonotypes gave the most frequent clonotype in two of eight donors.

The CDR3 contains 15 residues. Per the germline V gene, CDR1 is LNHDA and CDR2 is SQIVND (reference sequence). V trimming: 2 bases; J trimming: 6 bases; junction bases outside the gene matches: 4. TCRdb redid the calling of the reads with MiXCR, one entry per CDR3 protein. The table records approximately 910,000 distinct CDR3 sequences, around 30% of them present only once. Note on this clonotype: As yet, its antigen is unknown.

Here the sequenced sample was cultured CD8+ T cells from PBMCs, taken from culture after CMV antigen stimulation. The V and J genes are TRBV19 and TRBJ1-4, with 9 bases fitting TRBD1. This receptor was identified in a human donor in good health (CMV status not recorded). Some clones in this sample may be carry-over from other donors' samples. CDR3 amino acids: CASSILRDRDEKLFF. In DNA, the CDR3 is TGTGCCAGTAGTATACTCCGGGACAGGGATGAAAAACTGTTTTTT.